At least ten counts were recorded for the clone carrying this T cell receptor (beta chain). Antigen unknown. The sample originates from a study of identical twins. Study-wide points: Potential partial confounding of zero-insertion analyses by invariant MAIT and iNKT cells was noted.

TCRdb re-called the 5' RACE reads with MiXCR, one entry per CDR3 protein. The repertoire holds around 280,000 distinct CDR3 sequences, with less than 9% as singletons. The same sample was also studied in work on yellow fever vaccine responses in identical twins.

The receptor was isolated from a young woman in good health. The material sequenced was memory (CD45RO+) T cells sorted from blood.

The CDR3 sequence: CSVEDRSEEQFF. The DNA of the CDR3 is TGCAGCGTTGAAGATCGTAGTGAGGAGCAGTTCTTC. V usage is TRBV29-1 and J usage is TRBJ2-1; unclear D gene. V dropped 0 bases and J dropped 10 bases, with 10 bases sitting between them. Germline-derived CDR1 and CDR2 are SQVTM and ANQGSEA. The CDR3 runs to 12 residues.